This TCR beta chain was found in a study of cytomegalovirus exposure and HLA in healthy donors. Points from the study as a whole: Judged likely to be a sequencing artifact was a cluster of highly shared sequence variants. The study flagged some 170 TCR beta chains as cytomegalovirus-associated.

This clone was counted only a few times. Its antigen remains unidentified. Germline assignment: CDR1 MNHEY and CDR2 SVGAGI. CDR3 size: 14 residues. It was with 60 Vbeta and 13 Jbeta primers that the PCR ran. Clones were read by immunoSEQ multiplex PCR, and TCRdb kept only the in-frame ones, dropping some. The data contain around 150,000 clones, 75% to 85% of them singletons. The source material was PBMCs. The chain links TRBV6-5 to TRBJ2-5, with 9 bases identical to TRBD1. The DNA matches TRBJ2-7 better at its end, which makes the J call doubtful. The sequence was obtained from a woman aged 45-65 years in good health and CMV-seronegative. CDR3 residues: CASSYGTGYYEQYF. CDR3 coding DNA: TGTGCCAGCAGTTACGGGACAGGGTACTACGAGCAGTACTTC.